What follows are 13 T cell receptor beta chains derived from one specimen sequenced in a study of T cell responses to AZD1222 COVID-19 vaccine. The assay was immunoSEQ multiplex PCR, and TCRdb's table has in-frame clones only and misses some. The sample includes 74,000 or so clones, approximately 81% of them seen just once. The specimen was peripheral blood, collected on day 0 of AZD1222 vaccination. Every receptor here comes from an adult in good health.

The chain is built from TRBV19 and TRBJ2-1; 8 bases are shared with TRBD2. The V gene's germline CDR1 is LNHDA and CDR2 SQIVND (reference sequence). Trimming at V came to 5 bases and at J to 0 bases, leaving 9 bases not matched to a gene. The CDR3 covers 17 residues. The CDR3 sequence: CASSSGLAQLSYNEQFF. CDR3 DNA sequence: TGTGCCAGTAGTTCCGGACTAGCTCAACTCTCCTACAATGAGCAGTTCTTC.

This clone was counted a few times. The gene calls are TRBV29-1 and TRBJ1-2; a weak D match, TRBD1 (6 bases). With 8 bases removed from V and 3 bases from J, the gap between germline ends came to 13 bases. Germline assignment: CDR1 SQVTM and CDR2 ANQGSEA. The CDR3 runs to 12 residues. CDR3 sequence (DNA): TGCAGCCTAGGGGAGGGGGACTATGGCTACACCTTC. Protein product: CSLGEGDYGYTF.

This chain uses TRBV7-9 with TRBJ2-1, with D perhaps matching TRBD2 (6 bases). Deletions cut 6 bases from V and 5 bases from J, with 17 bases between. Germline values: CDR1 SEHNR, CDR2 FQNEAQ (reference sequence). The CDR3 extends over 15 amino acids. The chain's CDR3 is CASRLPSASNNEQFF. In nucleotides, the CDR3 is TGTGCCAGCAGACTTCCTAGCGCCTCAAACAATGAGCAGTTCTTC.

This clone was recorded once. The chain carries TRBV11-2 and TRBJ1-6; 9 bases agree with TRBD1. This CDR3 spans 14 amino acids. V lost 6 bases to trimming and J lost 10 bases; unmatched junction nucleotides: 7. Germline V gene sequence: CDR1 SGHAT, CDR2 FQNNGV. The CDR3, as DNA: TGTGCCAGCAGATATACAGGGGGCAGATCACCCCTCCACTTT. Its protein product is CASRYTGGRSPLHF.

The chain joins TRBV29-1 to TRBJ2-7; 15 bases line up with TRBD2. Germline lookup yields CDR1 SQVTM and CDR2 ANQGSEA. V lost 4 bases and J lost 0; bases outside the gene matches: 16. The CDR3 is 20 residues long. In DNA, the CDR3 is TGCAGCGTTGGACCAATTAAAGGACTAGCGGGAGGGCCCGTCTCCTACGAGCAGTACTTC. Translation gives CSVGPIKGLAGGPVSYEQYF.

The rearrangement uses TRBV18 and TRBJ1-1; 8 bases agree with TRBD1. Trimming cost V 5 bases and J 5 bases; bases outside gene matches: 16. Germline CDR1 reads KGHSH; CDR2 reads LQKENI. The CDR3 length is 17 residues. The CDR3 sequence: CASSSDRGGWRGTEAFF. DNA of the CDR3: TGTGCCAGCTCATCAGACAGGGGAGGCTGGAGGGGTACTGAAGCTTTCTTT.

The CDR3 reads CASSLGESGRRVDQPQHF. The CDR3 DNA sequence: TGTGCCAGCAGCTTAGGTGAGTCAGGACGAAGGGTGGATCAGCCCCAGCATTTT. The rearrangement links TRBV11-3 to TRBJ1-5; no clear D gene. V was clipped by 1 base and J by 5 bases, with 21 bases between them. The CDR3 totals 18 residues. Germline CDR1 is SGHNT and CDR2 is YENEEA.

For the CDR3, the DNA is TGTGCCAGCAGTTACTCGAGTCGTTACGAGCAGTACTTC. It yields the protein CASSYSSRYEQYF. The V and J genes are TRBV6-5 and TRBJ2-7; no reliable D call. Trimming removed 0 bases at V and 4 bases at J, with 7 bases between. Germline V gene sequence: CDR1 MNHEY, CDR2 SVGAGI. The CDR3 extends over 13 amino acids.

This clone was seen a few times. V gene TRBV28 combines with J gene TRBJ2-7, with D possibly matching TRBD2 (7 bases). The germline CDR1 and CDR2 sequences are MDHEN and SYDVKM. Trimming pared 3 bases from V and 4 bases from J, leaving 19 bases between. The length of the CDR3 is 16 residues. CDR3 in DNA: TGTGCCAGCAGTTTTATGGCGACGGGGGGCGGTTACGAGCAGTACTTC. Encoded protein: CASSFMATGGGYEQYF.

This clone was picked up a small number of times. The V call is TRBV30, the J call TRBJ1-5, with TRBD1 as a possible D gene (5 bases). The CDR3 extends over 15 amino acids. Germline V CDR1 and CDR2: GTSNPN, SVGIG (reference sequence). V was shortened by 1 base and J by 1 base, with 11 bases between the two germline ends. In DNA form, the CDR3 reads TGTGCCTGGAGTGAGGGGCTTTGGAGCAATCAGCCCCAGCATTTT. It yields the protein CAWSEGLWSNQPQHF. The variable domain in full, completed from reference TRBV30 and TRBJ1-5, reads SQTIHQWPATLVQPVGSPLSLECTVEGTSNPNLYWYRQAAGRGLQLLFYSVGIGQISSEVPQNLSASRPQDRQFILSSKKLLLSDSGFYLCAWSEGLWSNQPQHFGDGTRLSIL.

The chain joins TRBV3-1 (or the pseudogene TRBV3-2) to TRBJ1-4; no firm D call. Trimming left V 6 bases short and J 3 bases short, with 20 bases between. The germline V gene has CDR1 LGHDT and CDR2 YNNKEL (reference sequence). CDR3 length equals 17 residues. As DNA, the CDR3 is TGTGCCAGCAGTGACCAAGGGTTTGGACGGGCTAATGAAAAACTGTTTTTT. Protein product: CASSDQGFGRANEKLFF.

A single count supports this clone. The rearrangement joins TRBV6-2 or TRBV6-3 to TRBJ2-7; D possibly corresponds to TRBD2 (5 bases). V lost 6 bases, J lost 5 bases, and 23 bases lay in between. The CDR3 has 16 residues. The germline V gene has CDR1 MNHEY and CDR2 SVGEGT. DNA of the CDR3: TGTGCCAGCAGCCTAGGGCGAGGGCCGGTCCTCCACGAGCAGTACTTC. Its protein product is CASSLGRGPVLHEQYF.

J is TRBJ2-2 and V is TRBV19, with 12 positions matching TRBD1. This CDR3 region has 14 residues. The germline V gene encodes CDR1 LNHDA and CDR2 SQIVND (reference sequence). With 10 bases clipped from V and 4 bases from J, the junction kept 4 bases outside the gene matches. CDR3: CATRDRGPTGELFF. DNA of the CDR3: TGTGCCACAAGGGACAGGGGGCCCACCGGGGAGCTGTTTTTT.